This T cell receptor (beta chain) was sequenced for a study of graft-versus-host responses after intestinal transplantation. On the study more broadly: Recipients got multivisceral, liver-intestinal, or isolated intestinal transplants. After anti-thymocyte globulin induction, recipients took tacrolimus and steroids for around three years. General observations from the study: Recipient bone marrow held GvH clones, some seen earlier in ileum or blood.

Concerning this clone itself: The antigen is not known.

This table comes from immunoSEQ multiplex PCR, and its TCRdb copy is limited to in-frame clones, with some not included. The data contain over 45,000 clones, 70% to 90% of them singletons. This CDR3 has 14 amino acids. In germline, CDR1 is MNHEY, CDR2 SMNVEV (reference sequence). The V and J ends lost 4 bases and 6 bases respectively, with 14 bases between them. The sequencing here drew on PBMCs, taken 26 days after transplant. The receptor's source is a human patient who received an intestinal transplant, so some T cells may come from the graft donor. This chain links TRBV27 with TRBJ2-3; maybe TRBD1 (5 bases). DNA of the CDR3: TGTGCCAGCAGTTGGGGCGTCAGTGCGGATACGCAGTATTTT. Translating gives CASSWGVSADTQYF.